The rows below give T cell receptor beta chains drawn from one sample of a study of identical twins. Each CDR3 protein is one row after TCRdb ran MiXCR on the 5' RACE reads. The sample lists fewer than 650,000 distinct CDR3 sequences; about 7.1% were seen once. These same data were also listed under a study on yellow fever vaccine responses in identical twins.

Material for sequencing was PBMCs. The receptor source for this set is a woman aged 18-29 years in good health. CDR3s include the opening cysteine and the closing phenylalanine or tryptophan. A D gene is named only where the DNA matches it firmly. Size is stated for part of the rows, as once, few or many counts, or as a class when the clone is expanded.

DNA: TGCAGTGCTAGTGGGCTGAGCTACAATGAGCAGTTCTTC
CDR3: CSASGLSYNEQFF
size: .
J: TRBJ2-1
D: .
V: TRBV20-1

DNA: TGTGCCAGCAGCGGCACTAGCGGGGGCAACTCCTACAATGAGCAGTTCTTC
CDR3: CASSGTSGGNSYNEQFF
size: .
J: TRBJ2-1
D: TRBD2
V: TRBV7-2

DNA: TGTGCCAGCAGCTTGGGATCCGGGCAGCCCCAGCATTTT
CDR3: CASSLGSGQPQHF
size: many
J: TRBJ1-5
D: .
V: TRBV5-5

DNA: TGTGCCAGCAGTGAAGAGGGGGGGCTAGCTGTTCAGTACTTC
CDR3: CASSEEGGLAVQYF
size: few
J: TRBJ2-7
D: .
V: TRBV2

DNA: TGTGCCAGCAGCTTGGAGGGCGCCCCTGGCTACACCTTC
CDR3: CASSLEGAPGYTF
size: few
J: TRBJ1-2
D: .
V: TRBV5-4

DNA: TGCAGTGCTGGAAGGGGGGCCAATCAGCCCCAGCATTTT
CDR3: CSAGRGANQPQHF
size: many
J: TRBJ1-5
D: .
V: TRBV20-1

DNA: TGTGCCACCAGTGATTTTGGGAAGGGGGCGCGGACCGGGGAGCTGTTTTTT
CDR3: CATSDFGKGARTGELFF
size: many
J: TRBJ2-2
D: TRBD1
V: TRBV24-1

DNA: TGTGCCAGCAGTGAAGAAGTGGGGGACAATGAGCAGTTCTTC
CDR3: CASSEEVGDNEQFF
size: few
J: TRBJ2-1
D: .
V: TRBV2

DNA: TGCGCCAGCAGCAACGGGACCGTGGGTACCAACGAGCAGTACTTC
CDR3: CASSNGTVGTNEQYF
size: many
J: TRBJ2-7
D: .
V: TRBV5-1

DNA: TGTGCCAGCAGTTTAGCGGGTTGGGGGAGCAATCAGCCCCAGCATTTT
CDR3: CASSLAGWGSNQPQHF
size: .
J: TRBJ1-5
D: .
V: TRBV12-3/TRBV12-4

DNA: TGTGCCAGCAGTTGGGGGCTACAGCAGTTCTTC
CDR3: CASSWGLQQFF
size: many
J: TRBJ2-1
D: .
V: TRBV12-3/TRBV12-4

DNA: TGTGCCAGCAGCCGGGTCCAGGGGGCTCGCAATGAGCAGTTCTTC
CDR3: CASSRVQGARNEQFF
size: .
J: TRBJ2-1
D: TRBD1
V: TRBV6-1

DNA: TGCGCCAGCAGCCTGGGTAGCGGACTAGCGGGAGCTAACACCGGGGAGCTGTTTTTT
CDR3: CASSLGSGLAGANTGELFF
size: .
J: TRBJ2-2
D: TRBD2
V: TRBV5-1

DNA: TGTGCCAGCAGAGAAAAGGGGGCTGACTCACCCCTCCACTTT
CDR3: CASREKGADSPLHF
size: few
J: TRBJ1-6
D: TRBD1
V: TRBV7-9

DNA: TGCAGTGCTAGAGAACGGCGGGGGTCCTACAATGAGCAGTTCTTC
CDR3: CSARERRGSYNEQFF
size: few
J: TRBJ2-1
D: TRBD2
V: TRBV20-1

DNA: TGTGCCACCAGTCAGGTTGGGTTCCGTCAGCCCCAGCATTTT
CDR3: CATSQVGFRQPQHF
size: few
J: TRBJ1-5
D: .
V: TRBV24-1

DNA: TGTGCCATCAGTGAGTCAACGGGGTTAAGCAATCAGCCCCAGCATTTT
CDR3: CAISESTGLSNQPQHF
size: many
J: TRBJ1-5
D: .
V: TRBV10-3

DNA: TGTGCCAGCAGCTCCAAGGGGACTTACTCCCCTGGGGCCAACGTCCTGACTTTC
CDR3: CASSSKGTYSPGANVLTF
size: many
J: TRBJ2-6
D: .
V: TRBV6-1

DNA: TGTGCCAGCAGGGTTCCCGTGCGCCCCAACACGGGCGGCTACACCTTC
CDR3: CASRVPVRPNTGGYTF
size: few
J: TRBJ1-2
D: .
V: TRBV6-2/TRBV6-3

DNA: TGTGCCAGCAGCGTACAGGGGGCGTCGGATACGCAGTATTTT
CDR3: CASSVQGASDTQYF
size: many
J: TRBJ2-3
D: TRBD1
V: TRBV5-6

DNA: TGTGCCAGCACCAAATCCCGCGCAGCGAGCTCCTACAATGAGCAGTTCTTC
CDR3: CASTKSRAASSYNEQFF
size: many
J: TRBJ2-1
D: .
V: TRBV11-2

DNA: TGTGCCAGCAGTTTGGGTGGGGGCTACACCTTC
CDR3: CASSLGGGYTF
size: many
J: TRBJ1-2
D: .
V: TRBV12-3/TRBV12-4

DNA: TGCGCCAGCAGATCAGGACCACCCGTTGATGAGCAGTTCTTC
CDR3: CASRSGPPVDEQFF
size: many
J: TRBJ2-1
D: .
V: TRBV5-1

DNA: TGTGCCAGCAGCGGCAGTGCCCCCGGGGAGCTGTTTTTT
CDR3: CASSGSAPGELFF
size: .
J: TRBJ2-2
D: .
V: TRBV11-2

DNA: TGCAGCCAAAACGATCTTTTGGGGAGGAACACTGAAGCTTTCTTT
CDR3: CSQNDLLGRNTEAFF
size: few
J: TRBJ1-1
D: .
V: TRBV29-1

DNA: TGTGCCAGCAGTAAAAGGGGACCGAATCAGCCCCAGCATTTT
CDR3: CASSKRGPNQPQHF
size: .
J: TRBJ1-5
D: .
V: TRBV6-1

DNA: TGTGCCAACAGCTACACTAGCGGGAGCATCCATACGCAGTATTTT
CDR3: CANSYTSGSIHTQYF
size: .
J: TRBJ2-3
D: TRBD2
V: TRBV10-3

DNA: TGCAGCGTGGTACAGGGCACCTTGATGAACACTGAAGCTTTCTTT
CDR3: CSVVQGTLMNTEAFF
size: many
J: TRBJ1-1
D: .
V: TRBV29-1

DNA: TGCAGTGCTAGAGATGGGGCCACGAACACTGAAGCTTTCTTT
CDR3: CSARDGATNTEAFF
size: few
J: TRBJ1-1
D: .
V: TRBV20-1

DNA: TGTGCCAGCAGACCGGCCCTCTCGGCGGGGTCGCAAGAGACCCAGTACTTC
CDR3: CASRPALSAGSQETQYF
size: few
J: TRBJ2-5
D: .
V: TRBV12-3/TRBV12-4

DNA: TGCAGCGTCCCCCCTTCCGGTAATTACAATGAGCAGTTCTTC
CDR3: CSVPPSGNYNEQFF
size: few
J: TRBJ2-1
D: .
V: TRBV29-1

DNA: TGCAGCGTTGTGGGGTTCGGTGTAGGGACAGGGATCTATGAGCAGTTCTTC
CDR3: CSVVGFGVGTGIYEQFF
size: few
J: TRBJ2-1
D: TRBD1
V: TRBV29-1

DNA: TGTGCCAGCAGCTTGGAAGGGACAGCCAGTGATGGCTACACCTTC
CDR3: CASSLEGTASDGYTF
size: many
J: TRBJ1-2
D: TRBD1
V: TRBV5-5

DNA: TGCGCCAGCAGCACGGCAGGGGGCGCGAGGGGGTCTAGCACAGATACGCAGTATTTT
CDR3: CASSTAGGARGSSTDTQYF
size: few
J: TRBJ2-3
D: TRBD1
V: TRBV5-1

DNA: TGTGCCAGTAGTATATTGCGGGAGGGCCTGAACATTCGGTACTTC
CDR3: CASSILREGLNIRYF
size: .
J: TRBJ2-4
D: TRBD2
V: TRBV19

DNA: TGTGCCAGTAGTATAGGAGGGGAAGGGGGCCAAGAGACCCAGTACTTC
CDR3: CASSIGGEGGQETQYF
size: few
J: TRBJ2-5
D: .
V: TRBV19

DNA: TGCAGTGCTAGTGCTAGCACTCTCTACAATGAGCAGTTCTTC
CDR3: CSASASTLYNEQFF
size: many
J: TRBJ2-1
D: .
V: TRBV20-1